This T cell receptor beta chain was found in a study of cytomegalovirus exposure and HLA in healthy donors. A multiplex PCR was run with 60 Vbeta primers and 13 Jbeta primers. Profiled with immunoSEQ multiplex PCR; TCRdb holds only in-frame clones, not every one. The table has 90,000 to 100,000 clones, 77% seen once. Study results and limitations: An analysis that was carried out later associated 16,951 TCR beta sequences with HLA alleles at 0.05 false discovery rate. A missense variant in DCLRE1C was later tied to TCR beta V- and J-gene trimming. Through in vitro validation, three CMV-associated chains were shown to be specific for CMV antigens.

In regard to this clone: Its cognate antigen is unknown.

Germline CDR1 SGHRS, CDR2 YFSETQ. V was clipped by 0 bases and J by 2 bases; unmatched bases: 7. This CDR3 spans 16 amino acids. This clonotype was obtained from a female donor in good health and CMV-seronegative. The sample taken for sequencing was PBMCs. The chain has TRBV5-1 and TRBJ2-7; 8 bases map to TRBD1. Here the CDR3 reads CASSLDGQGRTYEQYF. In nucleotides, the CDR3 is TGCGCCAGCAGCTTGGATGGACAGGGCAGAACCTACGAGCAGTACTTC.